The clone carrying this TCR beta chain has more than one count but fewer than ten. Its antigen is not known. TCRdb called the RT-PCR reads again in MiXCR, with one record for every CDR3 protein. The table lists 650,000 or so distinct CDR3 sequences, approximately 15% of them singletons, with less than 9% in the top ten. The record originates from a study of response to subunit inactivated influenza vaccine. The CDR3 extends over 13 amino acids. The germline V gene has CDR1 MNHEY and CDR2 SMNVEV (reference sequence). Trimming left V 0 bases short and J 5 bases short, with 7 bases between. Study-wide points: The authors suggested that few new T cells are recruited per seasonal influenza vaccination.

V and J are TRBV27 and TRBJ1-1, with no clear D. Here the sequenced sample was PBMCs from blood, taken less than 15 days before vaccination. This receptor was obtained from a man in his fifties who received an inactivated influenza vaccine. CDR3 amino acids: CASSLSHRTEAFF. The CDR3 DNA sequence: TGTGCCAGCAGTTTATCGCATCGGACTGAAGCTTTCTTT.